These 14 T cell receptor beta chains share one sample of origin, sequenced in a study of T cell responses to AZD1222 COVID-19 vaccine (dated by TCRdb to about 2021). This specimen's time point label, interpreted: baseline before first vaccination. In the paper's terms, the treatment or condition label means: meningococcal conjugate vaccine given as trial control. Libraries were constructed by the immunoSEQ multiplex PCR assay. TCRdb took this table from immuneACCESS and kept in-frame rearrangements with V and J called. Such tables lack part of the clones; where checked against another copy, unresolved V genes explain under half of the gap, and the rest is unexplained. For this sample the table gives under 150,000 clones, of which roughly 80% were detected only once. 4.1% of the sample comes from the top ten. The sequencing used peripheral blood, collected on day 0 of MenACWY control vaccination. These receptors were taken from an adult in good health.

J is TRBJ1-5 and V is TRBV19; D remains unclear. Between the trimmed V and J ends, which lost 4 bases and 5 bases, there was a span of 18 bases. The CDR3 contains 16 residues. Germline loops: CDR1 LNHDA, CDR2 SQIVND (reference sequence). The CDR3 protein is CASSTEGSTVYQPQHF. In DNA, the CDR3 is TGTGCCAGTAGTACCGAGGGATCTACAGTATATCAGCCCCAGCATTTT.

V and J are TRBV4-1 and TRBJ1-6; a weak D match, TRBD1 (5 bases). Germline V gives CDR1 MGHRA, CDR2 YSYEKL. Trimming removed 1 base at V and 7 bases at J, with 14 bases between. The CDR3 contains 16 residues. This CDR3 is CASSQGGDSENSPLHF. CDR3 bases: TGCGCCAGCAGCCAAGGGGGAGACAGCGAAAATTCACCCCTCCACTTT.

The chain couples TRBV21-1 to TRBJ2-7; the listed D gene, TRBD1, was not tested against the DNA. TRBV21-1 is given as a pseudogene. This CDR3 has 14 amino acids. CDR3 bases: TGTGCCAGCAGCAAAGCCGACAGCTCCTACGAGCAGTACGTC. Amino acids: CASSKADSSYEQYV.

This rearrangement joins TRBV6-1 to TRBJ1-1; D might be TRBD1 (5 bases). The CDR3 loop spans 14 amino acids. The germline CDR1 and CDR2 sequences are MNHNS and SASEGT. V dropped 2 bases and J dropped 2 bases, with 9 bases sitting between them. In DNA form, the CDR3 reads TGTGCCAGCAGTGAACTTACAGGTAACACTGAAGCTTTCTTT. Amino acid sequence: CASSELTGNTEAFF.

Note on this clone: Compared with germline, one end of the junction differs, possibly owing to a read error. The chain has TRBV3-1 (or the pseudogene TRBV3-2) and TRBJ2-5; D not certain. Germline V lookup: CDR1 LGHDT, CDR2 YNNKEL (reference sequence). The CDR3 is made up of 17 amino acids. CDR3 in amino acids: CASSEEVIAVGQETQYF. CDR3 nucleotide sequence: TGTGCCAGCAGCGAAGAGGTAATAGCTGTCGGACAAGAGACCCAGTACTTC.

This clone was counted a single time. The chain links TRBV30 to TRBJ1-6; maybe TRBD1 (5 bases). The CDR3 contains 13 residues. From germline, CDR1 is GTSNPN and CDR2 SVGIG (reference sequence). Trimming pared 2 bases from V and 10 bases from J, leaving 12 bases between. CDR3 region: CAWSRQGVSPLHF. The CDR3 DNA sequence: TGTGCCTGGAGTCGGCAGGGAGTATCACCCCTCCACTTT.

The chain is built from TRBV29-1 and TRBJ1-1; 7 positions agree with TRBD1. J lost 6 bases, V lost 7 bases, and 8 bases had no gene match. This CDR3 is 12 amino acids long. CDR1 is SQVTM, CDR2 ANQGSEA, per germline. The CDR3 sequence is CSGLRGTSEAFF. DNA for the CDR3: TGCAGCGGCCTCAGGGGGACCTCTGAAGCTTTCTTT.

The rearrangement uses TRBV14 and TRBJ2-2; D is undetermined. V shed 1 base and J shed 3 bases, with 6 bases lying between them. The CDR3 runs to 14 residues. Looked up from germline, CDR1 is SGHDN and CDR2 is FVKESK. As DNA, the CDR3 is TGTGCCAGCAGCCAAGGGGTGTACACCGGGGAGCTGTTTTTT. It yields the protein CASSQGVYTGELFF.

The chain uses TRBV7-8 and TRBJ2-5; the D is unclear. The V and J ends lost 2 bases and 7 bases respectively, with 17 bases between them. The germline CDR1 and CDR2 sequences are SGHVS and FQNEAQ. The CDR3 contains 15 residues. The CDR3 sequence: CASSLSELPVGTQYF. The CDR3 DNA is TGTGCCAGCAGCTTATCGGAACTACCAGTGGGGACCCAGTACTTC.

The chain carries TRBV5-1 and TRBJ2-2; D is uncertain. V was cut by 1 base and J by 0 bases, with 7 bases left in between. Germline V gene data show CDR1 as SGHRS and CDR2 as YFSETQ. The CDR3 contains 15 residues. The CDR3 coding sequence is TGCGCCAGCAGCTTGCAGGCGGCGAACACCGGGGAGCTGTTTTTT. As protein: CASSLQAANTGELFF.

The J gene is TRBJ1-4, the V gene TRBV20-1; no clear D. CDR1 is DFQATT and CDR2 is SNEGSKA in the germline V gene (reference sequence). CDR3 length: 11 amino acids. Trimming took 6 bases from V and 7 from J, leaving 9 bases between them. The CDR3, as DNA: TGCAGTGCCCTGAGTCGTGAAAAACTGTTTTTT. Translating it yields CSALSREKLFF.

This clone was picked up one time. The chain combines TRBV27 with TRBJ1-3; tentatively, D is TRBD1 (6 bases). The CDR3 contains 15 residues. The ends were cut back, 6 bases at V and 0 bases at J, with 12 bases in the middle. CDR1 is MNHEY and CDR2 is SMNVEV in the germline V gene (reference sequence). CDR3 residues: CASRTLGGSGNTIYF. DNA for the CDR3: TGTGCCAGCAGGACCTTAGGGGGCTCTGGAAACACCATATATTTT.

Only one count was recorded for this clone. This chain uses TRBV3-1 (or the pseudogene TRBV3-2) with TRBJ1-5, with 7 bases identical to TRBD1. With V trimmed by 4 bases and J by 6 bases, 15 bases remained unmatched. The CDR3 spans 17 residues. Germline V gene sequence: CDR1 LGHDT, CDR2 YNNKEL (reference sequence). CDR3: CASSPGTARDVGQPQHF. Written as DNA, the CDR3 is TGTGCCAGCAGCCCGGGGACAGCAAGGGATGTTGGTCAGCCCCAGCATTTT.

This sequence joins TRBV7-9 and TRBJ1-1, with 7 bases that match TRBD1. Trimming at V came to 4 bases and at J to 6 bases, leaving 8 bases not matched to a gene. The CDR3 is 14 residues long. CDR1 is SEHNR and CDR2 is FQNEAQ in the germline V gene (reference sequence). In DNA form, the CDR3 reads TGTGCCAGCAGCTCGAAAGGGGGCTTCGCTGAAGCTTTCTTT. Residues: CASSSKGGFAEAFF.